Listed here is a single T cell receptor beta chain. Its antigen is undetermined. This sample was taken from a study of Graves' ophthalmopathy and Graves' hyperthyroidism. Study outcomes and limitations: Classification of ophthalmopathy versus stable hyperthyroidism by a 13-signature model yielded approximately 90% sensitivity and around 77% specificity.

The CDR3 length is 15 residues. Germline loops: CDR1 SGDLS, CDR2 YYNGEE. With 0 bases clipped from V and 0 bases from J, the junction kept 1 base outside the gene matches. As the template, RNA transcripts were used to amplify TCR beta CDR3 regions. HTBI primers primed a first-round RT-PCR, and a second-round multiplex PCR followed. TCRdb re-called the multiplex PCR reads through MiXCR, storing one row per CDR3 protein. The table has some 1.1 million distinct CDR3 sequences, around a third seen once; the top ten hold around 10%. This chain connects TRBV9 to TRBJ2-7, with TRBD1 identical over 9 bases. The clonotype comes from an adult man with Graves' hyperthyroidism. The specimen sequenced was peripheral blood or thyroid tissue (not recorded which). This CDR3 reads CASSVAGQGSYEQYF. CDR3 coding DNA: TGTGCCAGCAGCGTAGCGGGACAGGGCTCCTACGAGCAGTACTTC.